This TCR beta chain was retrieved from a study of T cell repertoires in cytomegalovirus infection. The CDR3 has 16 residues. CDR1 is SGHNT and CDR2 is YYREEE in the germline V gene (reference sequence). Trimming shortened V by 5 bases and J by 0 bases, and 15 bases separated the two germline ends. TCRdb redid the calling of the reads with MiXCR, one entry per CDR3 protein. The table lists around 430,000 distinct CDR3 sequences, approximately 40% of them singletons. On this clonotype: Its cognate antigen is unknown.

The sequence was collected from a human donor in good health (CMV status not recorded). Some clones in this sample may be carry-over from other donors' samples. The chain has TRBV5-4 and TRBJ2-1; D is undetermined. Material: cultured PBMCs, obtained from culture after CMV antigen stimulation. CDR3 region: CASSRGPPSSYNEQFF. The CDR3 nucleotides are TGTGCCAGCAGTAGAGGACCACCAAGCTCCTACAATGAGCAGTTCTTC. Full variable domain (remainder filled in from reference TRBV5-4 and TRBJ2-1): ETGVTQSPTHLIKTRGQQVTLRCSSQSGHNTVSWYQQALGQGPQFIFQYYREEENGRGNFPPRFSGLQFPNYSSELNVNALELDDSALYLCASSRGPPSSYNEQFFGPGTRLTVL.